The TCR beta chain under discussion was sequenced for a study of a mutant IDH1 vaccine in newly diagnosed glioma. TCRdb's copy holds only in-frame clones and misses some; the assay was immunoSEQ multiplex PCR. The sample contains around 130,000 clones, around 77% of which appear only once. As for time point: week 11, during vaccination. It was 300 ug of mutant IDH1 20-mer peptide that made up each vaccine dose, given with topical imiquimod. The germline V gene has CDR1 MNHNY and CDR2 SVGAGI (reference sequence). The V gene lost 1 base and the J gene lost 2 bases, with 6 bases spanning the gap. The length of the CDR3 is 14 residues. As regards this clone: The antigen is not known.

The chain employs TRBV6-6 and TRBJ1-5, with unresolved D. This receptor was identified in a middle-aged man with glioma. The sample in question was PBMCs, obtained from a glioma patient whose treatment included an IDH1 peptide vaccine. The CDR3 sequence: CASSYYVGNQPQHF. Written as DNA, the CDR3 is TGTGCCAGCAGTTACTACGTTGGCAATCAGCCCCAGCATTTT.